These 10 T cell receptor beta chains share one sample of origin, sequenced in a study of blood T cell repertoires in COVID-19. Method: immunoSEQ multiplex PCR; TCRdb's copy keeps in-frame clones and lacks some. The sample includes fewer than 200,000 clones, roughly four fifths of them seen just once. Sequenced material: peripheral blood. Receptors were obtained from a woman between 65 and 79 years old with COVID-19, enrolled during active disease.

CDR3 in amino acids: CASSYLRQTVNNSPLHF. The CDR3 DNA sequence: TGTGCCAGCAGTTACCTTCGACAGACAGTGAACAATTCACCCCTCCACTTT. The rearrangement joins TRBV6-2 or TRBV6-3 to TRBJ1-6; weak D call: TRBD1 (5 bases). Germline values: CDR1 MNHEY, CDR2 SVGEGT. The V end lost 2 bases, the J end lost 7 bases, and 18 bases lay between the germline ends. This CDR3 has 17 residues.

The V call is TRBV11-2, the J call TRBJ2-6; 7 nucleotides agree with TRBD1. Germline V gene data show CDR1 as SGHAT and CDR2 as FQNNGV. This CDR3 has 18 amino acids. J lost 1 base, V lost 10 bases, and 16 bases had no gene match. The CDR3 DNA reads TGTGCCACCCGCCTCCACAGGGGCCTCTCATCTGGGGCCAACGTCCTGACTTTC. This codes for CATRLHRGLSSGANVLTF.

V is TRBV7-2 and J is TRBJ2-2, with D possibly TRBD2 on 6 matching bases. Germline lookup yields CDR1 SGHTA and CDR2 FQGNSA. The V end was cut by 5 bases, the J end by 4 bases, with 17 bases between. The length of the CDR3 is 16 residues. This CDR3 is CASSPPQTSTTGELFF. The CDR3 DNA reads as TGTGCCAGCAGCCCCCCCCAGACTAGTACCACCGGGGAGCTGTTTTTT.

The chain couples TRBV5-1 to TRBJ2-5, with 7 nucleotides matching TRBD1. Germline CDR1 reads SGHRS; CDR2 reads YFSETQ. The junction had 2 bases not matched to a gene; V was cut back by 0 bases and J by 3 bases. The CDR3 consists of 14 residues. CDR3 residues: CASSLDRGKETQYF. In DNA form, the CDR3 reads TGCGCCAGCAGCTTGGACAGGGGAAAAGAGACCCAGTACTTC. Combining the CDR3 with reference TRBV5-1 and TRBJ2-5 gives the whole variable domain KAGVTQTPRYLIKTRGQQVTLSCSPISGHRSVSWYQQTPGQGLQFLFEYFSETQRNKGNFPGRFSGRQFSNSRSEMNVSTLELGDSALYLCASSLDRGKETQYFGPGTRLLVL.

DNA of the CDR3: TGTGCCTGGAGTCTAAGTGGGCCCGGGAGGGAGACCCAGTACTTC. Residues: CAWSLSGPGRETQYF. The chain has TRBV30 and TRBJ2-5; 7 positions agree with TRBD2. Germline V gives CDR1 GTSNPN, CDR2 SVGIG (reference sequence). This CDR3 region has 15 residues. V was clipped by 2 bases and J by 5 bases; unmatched bases: 11.

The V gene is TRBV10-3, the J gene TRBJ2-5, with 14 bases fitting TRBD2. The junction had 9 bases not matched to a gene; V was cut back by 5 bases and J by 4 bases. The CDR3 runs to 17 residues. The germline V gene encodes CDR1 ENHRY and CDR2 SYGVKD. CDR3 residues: CAISQGLAGDGRETQYF. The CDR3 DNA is TGTGCCATCAGTCAGGGACTAGCGGGAGACGGGCGAGAGACCCAGTACTTC.

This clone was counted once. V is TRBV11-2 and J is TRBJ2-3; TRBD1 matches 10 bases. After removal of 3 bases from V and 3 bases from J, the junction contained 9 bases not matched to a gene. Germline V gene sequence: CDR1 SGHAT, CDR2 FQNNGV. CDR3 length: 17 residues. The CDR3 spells CASSFYPGTGETDTQYF. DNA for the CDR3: TGTGCCAGCAGCTTTTACCCCGGGACAGGGGAGACAGATACGCAGTATTTT.

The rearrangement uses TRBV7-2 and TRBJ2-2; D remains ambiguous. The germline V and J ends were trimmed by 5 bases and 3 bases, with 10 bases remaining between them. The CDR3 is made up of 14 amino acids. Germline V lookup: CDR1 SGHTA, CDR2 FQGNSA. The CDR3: CASSPTPYTGELFF. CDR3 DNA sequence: TGTGCCAGCAGCCCGACACCCTACACCGGGGAGCTGTTTTTT.

CDR3 sequence: CASSPGQGGNNSPLHF. DNA for the CDR3: TGTGCCAGCTCACCGGGACAGGGGGGGAATAATTCACCCCTCCACTTT. The chain couples TRBV18 to TRBJ1-6, with 11 bases matching TRBD1. This CDR3 is built from 16 residues. Germline values: CDR1 KGHSH, CDR2 LQKENI. The V gene end was trimmed by 3 bases and the J gene end by 5 bases; junction bases not matched to a gene: 3.

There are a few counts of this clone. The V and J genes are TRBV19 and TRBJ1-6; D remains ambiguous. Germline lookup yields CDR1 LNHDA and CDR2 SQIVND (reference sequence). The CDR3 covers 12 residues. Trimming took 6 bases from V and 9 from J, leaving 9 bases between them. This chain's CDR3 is CASSLGGSPLHF. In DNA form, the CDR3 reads TGTGCCAGTAGCCTCGGTGGTTCACCCCTCCACTTT.